At least ten counts were recorded for the clone carrying this T cell receptor beta chain. A single record per CDR3 protein comes from TCRdb applying MiXCR to the PCR reads. The sample lists about 97,000 distinct CDR3 sequences, 24% occurring once. The data derive from a study of molecular identifiers for immune sequencing clone quantification. The CDR3 loop spans 16 amino acids. V was pared by 6 bases and J by 0 bases, with 15 bases between. Germline CDR1 reads SGHVS; CDR2 reads FQNEAQ. V usage is TRBV7-8 and J usage is TRBJ2-1, with D possibly TRBD2 on 5 matching bases. Sequenced material: naive CD8+ T cells from blood, with Jurkat cell RNA spiked in. Subset described: FACS-sorted CD8+CD4-CCR7+CD45RA+ naive T cells. This receptor was obtained from a human donor in good health. Some libraries in this study had Jurkat cell RNA spiked in. The CDR3 DNA reads TGTGCCAGCAGTTTTAACGGACTCAGCTCCTACAATGAGCAGTTCTTC. Translated, it gives CASSFNGLSSYNEQFF.